Listed below are T cell receptor beta chains from one sample, sequenced in a study of shared T cell receptors in the human thymus. Generated by immunoSEQ multiplex PCR, the TCRdb table keeps only in-frame clones and is missing some. The table lists 630,000 or so clones, around 87% of them singletons, with roughly 0.0087% in the top ten. These data are also associated with another study on human thymus T cells.

The sample comprised thymocytes. The receptor set was obtained from a boy under two years old with a congenital heart defect. The CDR3 runs from the conserved cysteine through the conserved F or W. Fields, in order: J gene, V gene, D gene, clone size, CDR3 DNA, CDR3 protein. A D gene is named only where the DNA matches it firmly. Expanded clones get a size class; other rows say once, few or many, or leave the size out.

TRBJ2-3	TRBV13	NA	NA	TGTGCCAGCAACAGGTCGACTAGCACAGATACGCAGTATTTT	CASNRSTSTDTQYF
TRBJ2-4	TRBV19	NA	NA	TGTGCCAGTAGTCCCGGGACATCCTTAGCCAAAAACATTCAGTACTTC	CASSPGTSLAKNIQYF
TRBJ1-4	TRBV4-2	TRBD1	few	TGTGCCAGCAGCCTGGGACAGGGTAATGAAAAACTGTTTTTT	CASSLGQGNEKLFF
TRBJ1-4	TRBV11-2	NA	NA	TGTGCCAGCAGCTTAGTGTTGTCAGGGCCCCGGGAAAAACTGTTTTTT	CASSLVLSGPREKLFF
TRBJ2-7	TRBV4-1	NA	NA	TGCGCCAGCAGCCAGGGCCACCCGGCCTACGAGCAGTACTTC	CASSQGHPAYEQYF
TRBJ2-2	TRBV28	NA	NA	TGTGCCAGCAGTTTATGGGGAGCGAACACCGGGGAGCTGTTTTTT	CASSLWGANTGELFF
TRBJ2-2	TRBV6-1	TRBD2	NA	TGTGCCAGCAGTGAAGCGGCTAGCGGGAGGGGTAAAACCGGGGAGCTGTTTTTT	CASSEAASGRGKTGELFF
TRBJ1-6	TRBV7-9	NA	NA	TGTGCCAGCAGCTTAGTCGGACAGACTAATTCCCCCCTCCACTTT	CASSLVGQTNSPLHF
TRBJ2-5	TRBV27	TRBD2	NA	TGTGCCAGCAGTCCCCCCGGGACTAGCGGGGGCATCACCCAGTACTTC	CASSPPGTSGGITQYF
TRBJ2-1	TRBV7-7	TRBD2	few	TGTGCCAGCAGCCCCGGGACTAGCGGAAGCAATGAGCAGTTCTTC	CASSPGTSGSNEQFF
TRBJ2-5	TRBV9	TRBD1	once	TGTGCCAGCAGCGTAGGTCAGGGGGCATCAGAGACCCAGTACTTC	CASSVGQGASETQYF
TRBJ1-1	TRBV20-1	NA	NA	TGCAGTGCATCAGTGAACACTGAAGCTTTCTTT	CSASVNTEAFF
TRBJ2-5	TRBV4-2	TRBD2	NA	TGTGCCAGCAGCCAAGATTCCTCGGGGGGGGAGACCCAGTACTTC	CASSQDSSGGETQYF
TRBJ2-2	TRBV9	TRBD1	NA	TGTGCCAGCAGCGTACAAGACCGGGACAGCGGCGGGGAGCTGTTTTTT	CASSVQDRDSGGELFF
TRBJ2-2	TRBV5-4	NA	NA	TGTGCCAGCAGCCTTGAGAGGGCCGATATACACGGGGAGCTGTTTTTT	CASSLERADIHGELFF
TRBJ2-1	TRBV18	TRBD2	once	TGTGCCAGCTCACCGGGGACTAGCGGGGGGCCTGCCTACAATGAGCAGTTCTTC	CASSPGTSGGPAYNEQFF
TRBJ2-3	TRBV18	NA	once	TGTGCCAGCTCACCGAGCCATACGCAGTATTTT	CASSPSHTQYF
TRBJ2-6	TRBV19	TRBD1	NA	TGTGCCAGTAGTCTCGGGACAGTCGGCTCTGGGGCCAACGTCCTGACTTTC	CASSLGTVGSGANVLTF
TRBJ1-2	TRBV2	NA	NA	TGTGCCAGCAGTCCCCTTGGGGCAGCTACCTCTAACTATGGCTACACCTTC	CASSPLGAATSNYGYTF
TRBJ2-2	TRBV28	TRBD1	NA	TGTGCCAGCAGACGGAGGTCGACTACCGACAGGGGGCCGACCGGGGAGCTGTTTTTT	CASRRRSTTDRGPTGELFF
TRBJ1-2	TRBV29-1	TRBD1	once	TGCAGCTCCCTCCCCGGGACAGGGCCGAATGGCTACACCTTC	CSSLPGTGPNGYTF
TRBJ1-2	TRBV6-5	TRBD1	NA	TGTGCCAGCAGGACAGGGGGGTCTAACTATGGCTACACCTTC	CASRTGGSNYGYTF
TRBJ1-1	TRBV25-1	NA	NA	TGTGCCAGCAGTGAATGGCCAGGTTCTGAAGCTTTCTTT	CASSEWPGSEAFF
TRBJ2-2	TRBV15	NA	NA	TGTGCCACCAGCAGAGAAGCGGGGGACAGGGCGATCACCGGGGAGCTGTTTTTT	CATSREAGDRAITGELFF